The rows below give T cell receptor beta chains drawn from one sample of a study of early T cells in non-severe SARS-CoV-2 infection. TCRdb re-called the 5' RACE reads with MiXCR, one entry per CDR3 protein. The sample lists under 70,000 distinct CDR3 sequences; around 4.7% were seen once. Sequencing was done on a sample of whole blood. Every receptor here comes from an adult who was a healthcare worker with PCR-confirmed SARS-CoV-2 infection or an uninfected control (not recorded which). CDR3s include the opening cysteine and the closing phenylalanine or tryptophan. The order of the fields is J gene, clone size, D gene, V gene, CDR3 protein, CDR3 DNA. D genes are given only for firm matches. A row's size may be missing; if present it is once, few, many or a size class.

J: TRBJ1-2; size: .; D: .; V: TRBV6-6; CDR3: CASASRGDYGYTF; DNA: TGTGCCAGCGCTTCGAGGGGAGACTATGGCTACACCTTC
J: TRBJ2-3; size: many; D: TRBD2; V: TRBV7-9; CDR3: CASSSSGGFTDTQYF; DNA: TGTGCCAGCAGCTCTAGCGGGGGGTTCACAGATACGCAGTATTTT
J: TRBJ1-3; size: many; D: .; V: TRBV28; CDR3: CASSFGRYSGNTIYF; DNA: TGTGCCAGCAGTTTCGGCCGATACTCTGGAAACACCATATATTTT
J: TRBJ2-2; size: .; D: .; V: TRBV11-1; CDR3: CASSSLYPTADTGELFF; DNA: TGTGCCAGCAGCTCCCTTTACCCGACTGCGGACACCGGGGAGCTGTTTTTT
J: TRBJ1-6; size: many; D: .; V: TRBV19; CDR3: CASSIGNSPLHF; DNA: TGTGCCAGTAGTATTGGGAATTCACCCCTCCACTTT
J: TRBJ1-6; size: few; D: TRBD1; V: TRBV3-1; CDR3: CASSQDGTGRSPLHF; DNA: TGTGCCAGCAGCCAAGATGGGACAGGCCGCTCACCCCTCCACTTT
J: TRBJ2-2; size: many; D: TRBD1; V: TRBV19; CDR3: CASQPPTGQLVTGELFF; DNA: TGTGCCAGCCAGCCCCCAACGGGACAGCTAGTTACCGGGGAGCTGTTTTTT
J: TRBJ2-7; size: many; D: .; V: TRBV21-1; CDR3: CASSKGPTPVLSYEQYF; DNA: TGTGCCAGCAGCAAAGGCCCAACACCGGTACTCTCCTACGAGCAGTACTTC
J: TRBJ1-3; size: .; D: .; V: TRBV28; CDR3: CASSFGQLPLSGNTIYF; DNA: TGTGCCAGCAGTTTCGGGCAGCTTCCTCTCTCTGGAAACACCATATATTTT
J: TRBJ1-1; size: many; D: .; V: TRBV2; CDR3: CASSELRTGTEAFF; DNA: TGTGCCAGCAGTGAATTAAGGACGGGAACTGAAGCTTTCTTT
J: TRBJ2-2; size: .; D: TRBD1; V: TRBV19; CDR3: CATMGQANTGELFF; DNA: TGTGCCACAATGGGACAGGCGAACACCGGGGAGCTGTTTTTT
J: TRBJ2-1; size: many; D: TRBD2; V: TRBV4-1; CDR3: CASSRLTSVSYNEQFF; DNA: TGCGCCAGCAGCCGCTTGACTAGCGTATCCTACAATGAGCAGTTCTTC
J: TRBJ2-1; size: many; D: TRBD1; V: TRBV15; CDR3: CATSPGQYNEQFF; DNA: TGTGCCACCAGTCCGGGACAGTACAATGAGCAGTTCTTC
J: TRBJ1-3; size: many; D: .; V: TRBV10-2; CDR3: CASGVSSGNTIYF; DNA: TGCGCCAGCGGGGTTAGCTCTGGAAACACCATATATTTT
J: TRBJ1-2; size: many; D: .; V: TRBV2; CDR3: CASSPNWGYTF; DNA: TGTGCCAGCAGTCCCAACTGGGGCTACACCTTC
J: TRBJ2-5; size: many; D: TRBD2; V: TRBV7-2; CDR3: CASSQGLAGASETQYF; DNA: TGTGCCAGCAGCCAAGGACTAGCGGGAGCCTCAGAGACCCAGTACTTC
J: TRBJ2-7; size: many; D: .; V: TRBV19; CDR3: CARAGGTRTYEQYF; DNA: TGTGCCAGGGCTGGGGGCACGAGGACCTACGAGCAGTACTTC
J: TRBJ2-6; size: .; D: TRBD1; V: TRBV20-1; CDR3: CSARVRTGVVGANVLTF; DNA: TGCAGTGCTAGAGTAAGGACAGGGGTGGTTGGGGCCAACGTCCTGACTTTC
J: TRBJ2-5; size: many; D: .; V: TRBV19; CDR3: CASSSSGGRFQETQYF; DNA: TGTGCCAGTAGTTCCAGCGGAGGGCGGTTCCAAGAGACCCAGTACTTC
J: TRBJ2-2; size: few; D: TRBD2; V: TRBV20-1; CDR3: CSARDTAGGYTGELFF; DNA: TGCAGTGCTAGAGATACGGCGGGAGGATACACCGGGGAGCTGTTTTTT
J: TRBJ2-3; size: many; D: .; V: TRBV6-5; CDR3: CASRRGGGSETDTQYF; DNA: TGTGCCAGCAGAAGAGGAGGGGGTTCAGAGACAGATACGCAGTATTTT
J: TRBJ1-2; size: many; D: TRBD1; V: TRBV11-2; CDR3: CASRPTGGNGYTF; DNA: TGTGCCAGCAGGCCTACAGGGGGCAATGGCTACACCTTC
J: TRBJ2-3; size: many; D: TRBD2; V: TRBV20-1; CDR3: CSATSTSGRALADTQYF; DNA: TGCAGTGCGACTTCTACTAGCGGGAGGGCTTTGGCAGATACGCAGTATTTT
J: TRBJ1-5; size: many; D: TRBD1; V: TRBV19; CDR3: CASSTTGGGQPQHF; DNA: TGTGCCAGTAGTACAACAGGGGGTGGGCAGCCCCAGCATTTT
J: TRBJ2-5; size: many; D: .; V: TRBV20-1; CDR3: CSARSTIATETQYF; DNA: TGCAGTGCTAGAAGCACGATCGCGACAGAGACCCAGTACTTC
J: TRBJ2-2; size: many; D: .; V: TRBV7-8; CDR3: CASSLTHTGELFF; DNA: TGTGCCAGCAGCCTCACCCACACCGGGGAGCTGTTTTTT
J: TRBJ2-7; size: many; D: TRBD1; V: TRBV12-3/TRBV12-4; CDR3: CASSSDRGLTYEQYF; DNA: TGTGCCAGCAGTTCGGACAGGGGGTTAACTTACGAGCAGTACTTC
J: TRBJ2-3; size: many; D: .; V: TRBV30; CDR3: CAWGYPSVTDTQYF; DNA: TGTGCCTGGGGATATCCCTCCGTTACAGATACGCAGTATTTT
J: TRBJ1-5; size: many; D: .; V: TRBV19; CDR3: CASNLRDSNQPQHF; DNA: TGTGCCAGTAATCTCAGAGATAGCAATCAGCCCCAGCATTTT
J: TRBJ2-3; size: .; D: TRBD2; V: TRBV7-6; CDR3: CASSSLAGGPGTDTQYF; DNA: TGTGCCAGCAGCTCCTTAGCGGGGGGGCCTGGAACAGATACGCAGTATTTT
J: TRBJ1-2; size: many; D: .; V: TRBV20-1; CDR3: CSARDLEGQTNKGGRANYGYTF; DNA: TGCAGTGCTAGAGATCTGGAGGGACAAACAAATAAAGGGGGAAGAGCTAACTATGGCTACACCTTC
J: TRBJ1-1; size: .; D: TRBD1; V: TRBV7-2; CDR3: CASSLVGQGLEVFF; DNA: TGTGCCAGCAGCTTAGTGGGACAGGGACTCGAAGTTTTCTTT
J: TRBJ2-7; size: few; D: .; V: TRBV7-2; CDR3: CASSRRGGSYEQYF; DNA: TGTGCCAGCAGCCGGAGGGGGGGCTCCTACGAGCAGTACTTC
J: TRBJ2-5; size: many; D: .; V: TRBV5-4; CDR3: CASSSGAVQETQYF; DNA: TGTGCCAGCAGCTCAGGAGCGGTACAAGAGACCCAGTACTTC
J: TRBJ1-2; size: many; D: TRBD1; V: TRBV18; CDR3: CASSPEGQNYGYTF; DNA: TGTGCCAGCTCACCCGAGGGACAGAACTATGGCTACACCTTC
J: TRBJ2-7; size: many; D: .; V: TRBV12-3/TRBV12-4; CDR3: CASSRNRWAEQYF; DNA: TGTGCCAGCAGTCGAAACAGGTGGGCCGAGCAGTACTTC
J: TRBJ2-1; size: few; D: .; V: TRBV6-1; CDR3: CASSEVWAPGNEQFF; DNA: TGTGCCAGCAGTGAAGTGTGGGCGCCAGGGAATGAGCAGTTCTTC
J: TRBJ2-5; size: .; D: .; V: TRBV5-1; CDR3: CASSLYPSRTQYF; DNA: TGCGCCAGCAGCTTGTATCCCTCGCGGACCCAGTACTTC
J: TRBJ1-5; size: many; D: .; V: TRBV6-1; CDR3: CASSGGMQNQPQHF; DNA: TGTGCCAGCAGTGGGGGAATGCAGAATCAGCCCCAGCATTTT
J: TRBJ2-2; size: many; D: .; V: TRBV7-9; CDR3: CASSLRGGHTGELFF; DNA: TGTGCCAGCAGCTTGAGGGGGGGCCACACCGGGGAGCTGTTTTTT
J: TRBJ2-1; size: .; D: TRBD2; V: TRBV11-2; CDR3: CASQREYRSDEQFF; DNA: TGTGCCAGCCAGCGGGAATATCGCTCCGATGAGCAGTTCTTC
J: TRBJ2-3; size: many; D: .; V: TRBV10-3; CDR3: CAIRGGTDTQYF; DNA: TGTGCCATCAGGGGGGGTACAGATACGCAGTATTTT
J: TRBJ2-1; size: few; D: .; V: TRBV10-1; CDR3: CASRQTGRINEQFF; DNA: TGCGCCAGCAGGCAGACAGGGAGGATCAATGAGCAGTTCTTC
J: TRBJ2-7; size: few; D: TRBD2; V: TRBV4-2; CDR3: CASSRTVGTSGRPREQYF; DNA: TGTGCCAGCAGCCGCACGGTGGGGACTAGCGGGAGACCAAGGGAGCAGTACTTC
J: TRBJ1-3; size: .; D: .; V: TRBV20-1; CDR3: CSARRHGSVGNTIYF; DNA: TGCAGTGCTAGGAGGCACGGTTCTGTCGGAAACACCATATATTTT
J: TRBJ1-1; size: many; D: .; V: TRBV30; CDR3: CAWRNEGVDTEAFF; DNA: TGTGCCTGGAGGAACGAGGGGGTGGACACTGAAGCTTTCTTT
J: TRBJ2-7; size: many; D: .; V: TRBV12-3/TRBV12-4; CDR3: CASSLTRDSLLGYEQYF; DNA: TGTGCCAGCAGTTTAACCCGGGACTCCCTCCTCGGTTACGAGCAGTACTTC
J: TRBJ2-4; size: .; D: TRBD1; V: TRBV5-1; CDR3: CASSGGGQGHSKNIQYF; DNA: TGCGCCAGCAGCGGTGGGGGACAGGGACATTCCAAAAACATTCAGTACTTC
J: TRBJ2-3; size: many; D: TRBD2; V: TRBV6-5; CDR3: CASSRGLAGGTDTQYF; DNA: TGTGCCAGCAGCCGGGGACTAGCGGGGGGCACAGATACGCAGTATTTT
J: TRBJ1-6; size: many; D: .; V: TRBV29-1; CDR3: CSNLWGPPPLHF; DNA: TGCAGCAACCTCTGGGGTCCGCCACCCCTCCACTTT
J: TRBJ1-2; size: many; D: TRBD1; V: TRBV30; CDR3: CASNRGQGLVTF; DNA: TGTGCCTCAAATCGGGGACAGGGGCTCGTCACCTTC
J: TRBJ2-7; size: .; D: TRBD1; V: TRBV7-9; CDR3: CASSSWDRDYEQYF; DNA: TGTGCCAGCAGCTCTTGGGACAGGGACTACGAGCAGTACTTC
J: TRBJ2-3; size: many; D: TRBD2; V: TRBV19; CDR3: CASSTSGSADTQYF; DNA: TGTGCCAGTAGTACTAGCGGGAGCGCAGATACGCAGTATTTT
J: TRBJ2-1; size: many; D: .; V: TRBV20-1; CDR3: CSARDLDSSSYNEQFF; DNA: TGCAGTGCTAGAGATCTCGACAGTAGCTCCTACAATGAGCAGTTCTTC
J: TRBJ2-3; size: few; D: .; V: TRBV3-1; CDR3: CASSLGAPQDTQYF; DNA: TGTGCCAGCAGCCTAGGGGCACCTCAAGATACGCAGTATTTT
J: TRBJ2-1; size: many; D: TRBD2; V: TRBV5-4; CDR3: CASSLGTSSPREQFF; DNA: TGTGCCAGCAGCTTGGGGACTAGCTCCCCTAGGGAGCAGTTCTTC
J: TRBJ2-2; size: many; D: .; V: TRBV3-1; CDR3: CASSQDRGRTGELFF; DNA: TGTGCCAGCAGCCAAGACCGGGGGCGAACCGGGGAGCTGTTTTTT
J: TRBJ2-3; size: .; D: .; V: TRBV7-3; CDR3: CASSNQGPDTQYF; DNA: TGTGCCAGCAGCAATCAGGGGCCAGATACGCAGTATTTT
J: TRBJ2-7; size: many; D: TRBD1; V: TRBV6-5; CDR3: CASRNTGTGGTYEQYF; DNA: TGTGCCAGCAGAAATACCGGGACAGGGGGGACCTACGAGCAGTACTTC
J: TRBJ2-1; size: few; D: TRBD1; V: TRBV5-5; CDR3: CASSTGQGYNEQFF; DNA: TGTGCCAGCAGCACCGGACAGGGATACAATGAGCAGTTCTTC